This TCR beta chain emerged from a study of metastatic and nonmetastatic thyroid tumors. Across the whole study: Comparison of repertoires was carried out across blood and tumor or nodule tissue from malignant and benign thyroid patients.

Ahead of thyroid surgery, no patient had received treatment of any kind. This clone appeared a few times. Its antigen is not identified. As handled by the study authors: A classifier of distant metastasis in papillary thyroid cancer was built from CDR3 differences (across clinicopathological groups). TCRdb re-processed the PCR reads through MiXCR. The V and J calls shown here were made by TCRdb, not taken from the authors' results. This table has about 69,000 clones, over 12% appearing once. Broader study findings: Versus benign nodules, malignant thyroid tumors reportedly had significantly higher TCR beta diversity, in blood and tumor.

The sequence derives from a male donor with papillary thyroid cancer or a benign thyroid nodule (not recorded which). Some clones in this sample may be carry-over from other donors' samples. Sequencing was performed on blood.

The CDR3 DNA reads as TGTGCCAGTAGTTTCCGGGAAGGTCCTAATACTGAAGCTTTCTTT. Amino acid sequence: CASSFREGPNTEAFF. V and J are TRBV19 and TRBJ1-1; D unclear. This CDR3 is built from 15 residues. The germline gives CDR1 LNHDA, CDR2 SQIVND (reference sequence). Deletions cut 5 bases from V and 5 bases from J, with 18 bases between.